Presented here are 11 T cell receptor beta chains from one specimen sequenced in a study of cytomegalovirus exposure and HLA in healthy donors. Researchers ran the PCR with 60 Vbeta and 13 Jbeta primers. Profiling relied on immunoSEQ multiplex PCR, and the TCRdb table lists in-frame clones only, not all of them. The repertoire holds some 140,000 clones, with about 76% as singletons. Source material: PBMCs. Source of these receptors: a man aged 30 to 45 in good health and CMV-seropositive.

The rearrangement links TRBV25-1 to TRBJ2-7; TRBD1 is a possible D gene (6 bases). Germline V gene lookup returns CDR1 MGHDK and CDR2 SYGVNS. The length of the CDR3 is 15 residues. V lost 3 bases and J lost 0, with 12 bases in between. CDR3 DNA: TGTGCCAGCAGTGATAAAGACAGGAGCTCCTACGAGCAGTACTTC. Protein product: CASSDKDRSSYEQYF.

CDR3 sequence: CASSSRQGGEQYF. The CDR3 DNA reads as TGTGCCAGCAGTTCAAGACAGGGGGGCGAGCAGTACTTC. The chain couples TRBV6-6 to TRBJ2-7, with 9 positions matching TRBD1. After removal of 4 bases from V and 6 bases from J, the junction contained 4 bases not matched to a gene. The CDR3 runs to 13 residues. From germline, CDR1 is MNHNY and CDR2 SVGAGI (reference sequence).

This chain uses TRBV7-9 with TRBJ2-1; 10 bases agree with TRBD1. The CDR3 totals 15 residues. CDR1 SEHNR and CDR2 FQNEAQ come from the germline V gene (reference sequence). J lost 7 bases, V lost 5 bases, and 8 bases had no gene match. The CDR3: CASSGGTGVSNEQFF. In nucleotides, the CDR3 is TGTGCCAGCAGCGGGGGGACAGGGGTTTCTAATGAGCAGTTCTTC. The full variable domain, completed using reference TRBV7-9 and TRBJ2-1, is DTGVSQNPRHKITKRGQNVTFRCDPISEHNRLYWYRQTLGQGPEFLTYFQNEAQLEKSRLLSDRFSAERPKGSFSTLEIQRTEQGDSAMYLCASSGGTGVSNEQFFGPGTRLTVL.

CDR3 region: CSVGGMAGGPLRELFF. CDR3 coding DNA: TGCAGCGTGGGTGGTATGGCGGGAGGGCCATTGAGGGAGCTGTTTTTT. The chain carries TRBV29-1 and TRBJ2-2; 9 nucleotides match TRBD2. The CDR3 has 16 amino acids. Germline loops: CDR1 SQVTM, CDR2 ANQGSEA. The ends lost 6 bases at V and 9 bases at J; junction bases unmatched: 17.

This clone was counted between two and nine times. The J gene is TRBJ2-1, the V gene TRBV28, with 7 bases matching TRBD2. The germline CDR1 and CDR2 sequences are MDHEN and SYDVKM. CDR3 length: 17 residues. Trimming cost V 5 bases and J 0 bases; bases outside gene matches: 10. The CDR3 DNA reads as TGTGCCAGCAGTCCCATGCCCGGGGGGAGCTCCTACAATGAGCAGTTCTTC. It translates to CASSPMPGGSSYNEQFF.

The rearrangement links TRBV9 to TRBJ1-3; D may be TRBD1 (6 bases). V lost 4 bases and J lost 4, with 9 bases in between. Germline V gene lookup returns CDR1 SGDLS and CDR2 YYNGEE. The CDR3 sequence is 13 residues long. The CDR3 loop is CASSPGTGNTIYF. CDR3 DNA: TGTGCCAGCAGCCCCGGGACAGGAAACACCATATATTTT.

A single count supports this clone. The V gene is TRBV11-3, the J gene TRBJ2-2, with 11 nucleotides matching TRBD1. Germline V lookup: CDR1 SGHNT, CDR2 YENEEA. The CDR3 runs 16 residues. J lost 7 bases, V lost 2 bases, and 6 bases had no gene match. CDR3 sequence (DNA): TGTGCCAGCAGCTTACGGACAGGGGGCGCGGGCGGGGAGCTGTTTTTT. The encoded protein is CASSLRTGGAGGELFF.

This rearrangement joins TRBV7-8 to TRBJ1-5; 10 positions match TRBD1. Germline CDR1 SGHVS, CDR2 FQNEAQ. The CDR3 extends over 16 amino acids. V shed 1 base, J shed 11 bases, and the junction held 11 bases outside the gene matches. The CDR3 DNA follows: TGTGCCAGCAGCTTAGATATCGGGACAGGGGAAAGGGCCCAGCATTTT. The encoded protein is CASSLDIGTGERAQHF.

The CDR3 reads CASSYRTGDGYTF. CDR3 DNA: TGTGCCAGCAGTTATAGGACAGGGGATGGCTACACCTTC. This chain links TRBV28 with TRBJ1-2; 9 bases are shared with TRBD1. The CDR3 totals 13 residues. V trimming: 4 bases; J trimming: 6 bases; junction bases outside the gene matches: 3. The germline V gene encodes CDR1 MDHEN and CDR2 SYDVKM.

V usage is TRBV5-4 and J usage is TRBJ1-6; D is perhaps TRBD1 (5 bases). Trimming left V 0 bases short and J 7 bases short, with 11 bases between. Germline CDR1 is SGHNT and CDR2 is YYREEE (reference sequence). The CDR3 totals 15 residues. The CDR3 bases are TGTGCCAGCAGCTTGGGAGGCCAGGGCAATTCACCCCTCCACTTT. It yields the protein CASSLGGQGNSPLHF.

V is TRBV6-5 and J is TRBJ1-5; no firm D call. Per the germline V gene, CDR1 is MNHEY and CDR2 is SVGAGI. Trimming took off 6 bases at V and 1 base at J, with 13 bases between the two ends. This CDR3 region has 15 residues. The CDR3 loop reads CASRLGVYSNQPQHF. The DNA of the CDR3 is TGTGCCAGCAGACTTGGTGTGTACAGCAATCAGCCCCAGCATTTT.